One TCR beta chain is described in this entry. The data derive from a study of blood T cell repertoires in COVID-19. V was trimmed by 0 bases and J by 10 bases, leaving 4 bases between them. This CDR3 spans 12 amino acids. From germline, CDR1 is LGHNA and CDR2 YSLEER. Here immunoSEQ multiplex PCR was the method, and the copy in TCRdb shows in-frame clones only, minus some. The repertoire has around 180,000 clones, 85% to 90% of them found once; the top ten carry roughly 4.7%. The chain links TRBV4-3 to TRBJ1-6; D remains ambiguous. The sample was peripheral blood. The TCR originated in a human donor in a cohort sampled during active COVID-19. In DNA form, the CDR3 reads TGCGCCAGCAGCCAAGAACACTCACCCCTCCACTTT. Translated, it gives CASSQEHSPLHF.